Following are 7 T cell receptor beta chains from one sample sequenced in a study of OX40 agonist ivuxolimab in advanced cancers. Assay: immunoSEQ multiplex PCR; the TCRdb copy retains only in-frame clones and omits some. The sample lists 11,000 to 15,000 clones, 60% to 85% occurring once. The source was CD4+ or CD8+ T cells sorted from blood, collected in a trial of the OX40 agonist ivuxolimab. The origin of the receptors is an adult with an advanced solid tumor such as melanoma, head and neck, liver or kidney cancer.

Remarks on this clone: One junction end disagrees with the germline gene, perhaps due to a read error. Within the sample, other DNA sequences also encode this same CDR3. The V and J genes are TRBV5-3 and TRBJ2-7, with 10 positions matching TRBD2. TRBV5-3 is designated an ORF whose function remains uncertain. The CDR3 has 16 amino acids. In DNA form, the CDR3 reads TGTGCCAGAAGCTCGCTAGCGGGAGTAGGTCCCTACGAGCAATACTTC. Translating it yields CARSSLAGVGPYEQYF.

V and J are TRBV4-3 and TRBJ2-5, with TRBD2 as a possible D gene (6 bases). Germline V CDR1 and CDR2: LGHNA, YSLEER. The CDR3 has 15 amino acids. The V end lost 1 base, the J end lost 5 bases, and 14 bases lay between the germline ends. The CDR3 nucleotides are TGCGCCAGCAGCCAAGGAGGCGGTGCGGGGGAGACCCAGTACTTC. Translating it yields CASSQGGGAGETQYF.

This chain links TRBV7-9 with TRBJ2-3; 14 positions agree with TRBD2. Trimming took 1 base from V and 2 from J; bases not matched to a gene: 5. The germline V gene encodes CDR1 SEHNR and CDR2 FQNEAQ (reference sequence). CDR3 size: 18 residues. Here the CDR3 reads CASSLDQTSGRDTDTQYF. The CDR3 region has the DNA TGTGCCAGCAGCTTAGACCAGACTAGCGGGAGGGACACAGATACGCAGTATTTT.

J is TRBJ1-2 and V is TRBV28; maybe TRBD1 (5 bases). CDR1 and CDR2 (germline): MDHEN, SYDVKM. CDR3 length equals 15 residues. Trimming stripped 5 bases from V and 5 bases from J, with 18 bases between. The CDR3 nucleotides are TGTGCCAGCAGTCCTCCCGGGACCGGCTTTTATGGCTACACCTTC. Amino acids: CASSPPGTGFYGYTF.

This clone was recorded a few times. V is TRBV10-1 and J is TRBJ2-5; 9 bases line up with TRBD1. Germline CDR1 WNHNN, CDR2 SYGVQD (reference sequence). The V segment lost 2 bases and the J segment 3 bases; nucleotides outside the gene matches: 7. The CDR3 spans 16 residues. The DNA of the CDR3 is TGCGCCAGCAGTGAGCCCGGGACAGGGAACGAAGAGACCCAGTACTTC. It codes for CASSEPGTGNEETQYF.

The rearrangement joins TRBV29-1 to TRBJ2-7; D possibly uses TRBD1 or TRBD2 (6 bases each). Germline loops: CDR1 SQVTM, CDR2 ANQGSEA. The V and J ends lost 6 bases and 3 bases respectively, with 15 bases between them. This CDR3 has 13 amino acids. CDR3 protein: CSVLEGEIYEQYF. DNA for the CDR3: TGCAGCGTCCTGGAGGGGGAGATCTACGAGCAGTACTTC.

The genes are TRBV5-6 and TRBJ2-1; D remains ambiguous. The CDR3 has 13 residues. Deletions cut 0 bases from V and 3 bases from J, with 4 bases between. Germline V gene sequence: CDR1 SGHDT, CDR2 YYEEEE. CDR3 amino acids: CASSLGSYNEQFF. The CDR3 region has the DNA TGTGCCAGCAGCTTGGGCAGCTACAATGAGCAGTTCTTC. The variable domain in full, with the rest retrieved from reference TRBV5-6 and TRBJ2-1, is DAGVTQSPTHLIKTRGQQVTLRCSPKSGHDTVSWYQQALGQGPQFIFQYYEEEERQRGNFPDRFSGHQFPNYSSELNVNALLLGDSALYLCASSLGSYNEQFFGPGTRLTVL.